The rows below give T cell receptor beta chains drawn from one sample of a study of shared clonotypes between healthy human individuals. TCRdb's table, derived via immunoSEQ multiplex PCR, lists solely in-frame clones and lacks some. The sample consists of roughly 660,000 clones, around 90% of them appearing once. The sequencing sample was made of memory CD8+ T cells from PBMCs. The receptors were sampled from a man between 18 and 29 years old in good health. Some clones in this sample may be carry-over from other donors' samples. The CDR3 runs from the conserved cysteine through the conserved F or W. A D gene is named only where the DNA matches it firmly. Clone size is stated in some rows and not others, as once, few, many or a class when expanded.

NA,TRBJ2-1,TRBV5-6,NA,TGTGCCAGCAGCCACCCGACACGTTCATCAACCCACTCCTACAATGAGCAGTTCTTC,CASSHPTRSSTHSYNEQFF
NA,TRBJ2-2,TRBV5-4,NA,TGTGCCAGCAGCTTGTGGGCCTCCGACGGGGAGCTGTTTTTT,CASSLWASDGELFF
TRBD1,TRBJ1-1,TRBV9,once,TGTGCCAGCAGCGTAGATAGGACAGGAAAGAACACTGAAGCTTTCTTT,CASSVDRTGKNTEAFF
TRBD1,TRBJ1-5,TRBV28,NA,TGTGCCAGCAGGAGCATACCCAGGGGGGGCAATCAGCCCCAGCATTTT,CASRSIPRGGNQPQHF
TRBD2,TRBJ2-7,TRBV30,NA,TGTGCCTGGAGCCTCCCCGCGGGAGTAATTTACGAGCAGTACTTC,CAWSLPAGVIYEQYF
NA,TRBJ1-1,TRBV5-1,NA,TGCGCCAGCAGCCTCTTGATGGGGGATTTGAGCACTGAAGCTTTCTTT,CASSLLMGDLSTEAFF
NA,TRBJ1-1,TRBV28,NA,TGTGCCAGCAGTTTACGGAGGGACACTGAAGCTTTCTTT,CASSLRRDTEAFF
NA,TRBJ2-1,TRBV14,once,TGTGCCAGCAGCCGTCATCGAACAGCTTACAATGAGCAGTTCTTC,CASSRHRTAYNEQFF
TRBD1,TRBJ1-2,TRBV10-3,NA,TGTGCCATCAGGGGTTTCCGGGACAGGGGGTACTATGGCTACACCTTC,CAIRGFRDRGYYGYTF
NA,TRBJ2-3,TRBV7-6,NA,TGTGCCAGCAGCTTATCATCAGATACGCAGTATTTT,CASSLSSDTQYF
TRBD2,TRBJ2-5,TRBV11-2,NA,TGTGCCAGCAGCTTAGATCCGCTAGCGGGTTCTGAAGAGACCCAGTACTTC,CASSLDPLAGSEETQYF
TRBD1,TRBJ1-1,TRBV7-8,NA,TGTGCCAGCAGCTTGACAGGGGGGCCGGGCACTGAAGCTTTCTTT,CASSLTGGPGTEAFF
NA,TRBJ2-4,TRBV9,NA,TGTGCCAGCAGCGTAGCTACGGAGGGGCAAGGCAAAAACATTCAGTACTTC,CASSVATEGQGKNIQYF
TRBD1,TRBJ2-5,TRBV6-5,NA,TGTGCCAGCAGTTACTGGGGCAGGGGGATGGAGACCCAGTACTTC,CASSYWGRGMETQYF
NA,TRBJ2-3,TRBV15,NA,TGTGCCACCAGCAGAGATCGCCGAGATACGCAGTATTTT,CATSRDRRDTQYF
TRBD2,TRBJ2-3,TRBV11-2,NA,TGTGCCAGCAGCCCCCGCCCACTAGCGGGGGCCTTCACAGATACGCAGTATTTT,CASSPRPLAGAFTDTQYF
TRBD1,TRBJ2-7,TRBV7-9,NA,TGTGCCAGCAGCTCGGGACAGATCTACGAGCAGTACTTC,CASSSGQIYEQYF
NA,TRBJ1-4,TRBV5-5,NA,TGTGCCAGCAGCTTGGGGGGGCGTGAAAAACTGTTTTTT,CASSLGGREKLFF
TRBD2,TRBJ2-3,TRBV7-2,once,TGTGCCAGCAGCCCATCAGGACTAGCGGGAGGGCGCACAGATACGCAGTATTTT,CASSPSGLAGGRTDTQYF
TRBD1,TRBJ1-4,TRBV5-5,NA,TGTGCCAGCAGGTCCGGACAGGGATATGAAAAACTGTTTTTT,CASRSGQGYEKLFF
NA,TRBJ1-2,TRBV9,NA,TGTGCCAGCAGCTCCTTTGGGGGGCCCGCTAACTATGGCTACACCTTC,CASSSFGGPANYGYTF
NA,TRBJ2-2,TRBV7-3,NA,TGTGCCAGCAGCTTATTCGGCAACACCGGGGAGCTGTTTTTT,CASSLFGNTGELFF
NA,TRBJ2-7,TRBV5-5,NA,TGTGCCAGCAGCATAGGATCATTAAGCGCCGAGCAGTACTTC,CASSIGSLSAEQYF
TRBD2,TRBJ2-3,TRBV4-3,NA,TGCGCCAGCAGCCAAACTAGCGGACCCACAGATACGCAGTATTTT,CASSQTSGPTDTQYF
TRBD1,TRBJ2-7,TRBV7-9,NA,TGTGCCAGCAGCCCCCGGACAGGGCCCTACGAGCAGTACTTC,CASSPRTGPYEQYF
NA,TRBJ2-5,TRBV27,NA,TGTGCCAGCAGTTTATCTTTCAGGGCTTCGACTGGGGGCCAAGAGACCCAGTACTTC,CASSLSFRASTGGQETQYF
NA,TRBJ1-1,TRBV7-9,NA,TGTGCCAGCAGCTCACGGCCACATGAAGCTTTCTTT,CASSSRPHEAFF
NA,TRBJ1-1,TRBV29-1,NA,TGCAGCGCACTGGGGGGATCCACTGAAGCTTTCTTT,CSALGGSTEAFF
NA,TRBJ1-5,TRBV28,once,TGTGCCAGCAGTTTATTGGGGGTAGGCAATCAGCCCCAGCATTTT,CASSLLGVGNQPQHF
NA,TRBJ1-5,TRBV7-4,once,TGTGCCAGCAGTGTAAAGGATAGCAATCAGCCCCAGCATTTT,CASSVKDSNQPQHF
NA,TRBJ2-1,TRBV9,NA,TGTGCCAGCAGCACCTCTGGCGGGTACAATGAGCAGTTCTTC,CASSTSGGYNEQFF
TRBD2,TRBJ2-7,TRBV28,once,TGTGCCAGCAGGCTTATGCGGGCACTAGCGGGAGATAAGTACTTC,CASRLMRALAGDKYF
NA,TRBJ1-2,TRBV9,NA,TGTGCCAGCAGCGCCTCACCCGGGACACTCGAACTCAGCTATGGCTACACCTTC,CASSASPGTLELSYGYTF